A single TCR beta chain is shown here with its context. This CDR3 has 15 residues. Germline CDR1 MNHEY, CDR2 SVGAGI. V lost 5 bases to trimming and J lost 0 bases, with 10 bases between them. This record comes from a study of blood T cell repertoires in COVID-19. Looking at the study overall: T cells, B-cell-depleted T cells, or PBMCs supplied cDNA or gDNA.

Authors' processing steps: Reference gene primer amplification gave estimated nucleated cell counts. Assay used: immunoSEQ multiplex PCR; TCRdb lists only in-frame clones, some missing. V and J calls and clone size follow that table, whereas D and trimming were derived from the DNA. The data contain about 140,000 clones, more than 75% of them singletons. The source material was peripheral blood. The chain employs TRBV6-5 and TRBJ2-2, with D maybe TRBD1 (6 bases). The clonotype comes from a man aged 55 to 70 who had recovered from COVID-19. CDR3 sequence reads: CASSTTGSNTGELFF. CDR3 DNA sequence: TGTGCCAGCAGTACGACAGGCTCGAACACCGGGGAGCTGTTTTTT.